This T cell receptor (beta chain) was captured by sequencing in a study of blood T cell repertoires in COVID-19. In the study overall: COVID-19 samples collected from the United States, Italy and Spain covered acute and convalescent phases. T cells, B-cell-depleted T cells, or PBMCs supplied cDNA or gDNA.

In the authors' workflow: From reference gene primer amplification, estimates of nucleated cell counts were derived. TCRdb's table, derived via immunoSEQ multiplex PCR, lists solely in-frame clones and lacks some. V, J and clone size are taken as reported in that table, and D and trimming were inferred from the DNA itself. The sample lists tens of thousands of clones, about 80% seen once, with around 41% in the top ten. The material sequenced was peripheral blood. The source is a man aged 80 or over with acute or convalescent COVID-19.

CDR3 protein: CASSVALNYEQYF. CDR3 sequence (DNA): TGTGCCAGCAGCGTAGCACTTAACTACGAGCAGTACTTC. The V and J genes are TRBV9 and TRBJ2-7, with D uncertain. The CDR3 loop spans 13 amino acids. Trimming took off 0 bases at V and 3 bases at J, with 7 bases between the two ends. CDR1 is SGDLS, CDR2 YYNGEE, per germline.